One and the same sample provided the 10 T cell receptor beta chains below, sequenced in a study of cytomegalovirus exposure and HLA in healthy donors. Method: immunoSEQ multiplex PCR; TCRdb's copy keeps in-frame clones and lacks some. This sample has approximately 220,000 clones, with just under 90% found just once. Sequencing used PBMCs. These receptors all stem from a man aged 18-30 years in good health and CMV-seronegative.

This clone was counted once. This chain connects TRBV2 to TRBJ1-2; 8 nucleotides match TRBD1. The trim removed 6 bases at V and 0 bases at J, leaving 9 bases unmatched. The V gene's germline CDR1 is SNHLY and CDR2 FYNNEI. The CDR3 is 16 amino acids. CDR3 sequence reads: CASRPDRGRTNYGYTF. In nucleotides, the CDR3 is TGTGCCAGCAGACCAGACAGGGGCCGTACTAACTATGGCTACACCTTC.

The V call is TRBV5-6, the J call TRBJ1-2, with D possibly matching TRBD1 (6 bases). The CDR3 is 12 residues long. Trimming left V 4 bases short and J 4 bases short, with 8 bases between. Germline V gene sequence: CDR1 SGHDT, CDR2 YYEEEE. CDR3 DNA: TGTGCCAGCAGCGGGGGGGCCTATGGCTACACCTTC. This codes for CASSGGAYGYTF.

The gene calls are TRBV15 and TRBJ2-1; D may be TRBD1 (5 bases). The CDR3 is 16 amino acids. V dropped 1 base and J dropped 0 bases, with 10 bases sitting between them. Germline lookup yields CDR1 LNHNV and CDR2 YYDKDF (reference sequence). The CDR3 protein is CATSRGDRNSYNEQFF. The CDR3 DNA follows: TGTGCCACCAGCAGAGGAGACAGAAACTCCTACAATGAGCAGTTCTTC.

The table lists this clone with a count of one. The chain employs TRBV5-1 and TRBJ1-1, with D tentatively TRBD1 (6 bases). The CDR3 runs 15 residues. The ends were cut back, 3 bases at V and 0 bases at J, with 12 bases in the middle. Germline values: CDR1 SGHRS, CDR2 YFSETQ. CDR3 protein: CASSYGTTMNTEAFF. The CDR3 bases are TGCGCCAGCAGCTACGGGACAACAATGAACACTGAAGCTTTCTTT.

This chain's CDR3 is CSVEESRGANTGELFF. CDR3 nucleotides: TGCAGCGTTGAAGAGTCCAGGGGGGCGAACACCGGGGAGCTGTTTTTT. V and J are TRBV29-1 and TRBJ2-2; D possibly corresponds to TRBD1 (7 bases). CDR1 SQVTM and CDR2 ANQGSEA come from the germline V gene. This CDR3 has 16 residues. Trimming left V 0 bases short and J 0 bases short, with 11 bases between.

The chain joins TRBV7-3 to TRBJ2-7; 9 nucleotides agree with TRBD2. The CDR3 spans 13 residues. Germline CDR1 reads SGHTA; CDR2 reads FQGTGA. Germline trimming cut 1 base from V and 7 bases from J; bases unmatched to any gene: 2. DNA of the CDR3: TGTGCCAGCAGCTTAAGTCTAGCGGGGGAGCAGTACTTC. Protein: CASSLSLAGEQYF.

The V call is TRBV13, the J call TRBJ2-3; TRBD2 matches at 8 bases. This CDR3 comprises 12 residues. V trimming: 3 bases; J trimming: 11 bases; junction bases outside the gene matches: 4. Germline lookup yields CDR1 PRHDT and CDR2 FYEKMQ (reference sequence). The CDR3 bases are TGTGCCAGCAGCTTTTTTCTAGCGGGGCAGTATTTT. This encodes CASSFFLAGQYF.

The V and J genes are TRBV28 and TRBJ2-5; 8 bases are shared with TRBD2. V lost 7 bases and J lost 0; bases outside the gene matches: 4. The CDR3 covers 14 residues. CDR1 and CDR2 (germline): MDHEN, SYDVKM. CDR3 DNA sequence: TGTGCCAGCACCCGGGGGGGAGACCAAGAGACCCAGTACTTC. Its translation: CASTRGGDQETQYF.

This chain uses TRBV7-9 with TRBJ1-6; 8 nucleotides align to TRBD1. Germline V gene sequence: CDR1 SEHNR, CDR2 FQNEAQ (reference sequence). This CDR3 has 17 residues. With 2 bases clipped from V and 8 bases from J, the junction kept 11 bases outside the gene matches. In nucleotides, the CDR3 is TGTGCCAGCAGCTTACGGACAGGGAAGTTAATCGATTCACCCCTCCACTTT. Its translation is CASSLRTGKLIDSPLHF.

V and J are TRBV7-9 and TRBJ2-7; D not certain. CDR1 is SEHNR, CDR2 FQNEAQ, per germline (reference sequence). V shed 3 bases and J shed 2 bases, with 11 bases lying between them. The CDR3 sequence is 14 residues long. The CDR3, as DNA: TGTGCCAGCAGCTTTTCGCAGGTGGCCTACGAGCAGTACTTC. This gives the protein CASSFSQVAYEQYF.